This TCR beta chain was sequenced during a study of T cells in Graves' hyperthyroidism and ophthalmopathy (dated by TCRdb to the late 2010s). About the study as a whole: Peripheral blood was collected at initial diagnosis, before any treatment. A discovery cohort of about a hundred patients, 43 with Graves' ophthalmopathy and approximately 60 with stable Graves' hyperthyroidism, was used to find distinguishing TCR V-J signatures. Whether ophthalmopathy could be predicted prospectively was tested in an independent validation cohort made up of roughly 19 hyperthyroidism patients plus 17 patients who later progressed to ophthalmopathy. The 75 to 100 discovery patients were randomly split 7:3 into training and test sets. In addition, the study compared T-cell repertoires in thyroid tissue and in blood from roughly 6 Graves' hyperthyroidism patients. After blood sampling, hyperthyroidism patients were treated with methimazole at a starting dose of 30 mg daily, and ophthalmopathy patients were treated with high-dose intravenous methylprednisolone. TCR Vbeta CDR3 sequencing of 120 to 150 peripheral blood samples (over 40 ophthalmopathy, under 80 hyperthyroidism and roughly 17 progressor patients) is reported in the paper.

As encoded in the germline V gene, CDR1 is MNHEY while CDR2 is SVGEGT. V has 6 bases trimmed and J has 0 bases trimmed; junction bases matching no gene number 5. Taken from cysteine to phenylalanine, the CDR3 has 15 residues. Only the CDR3 DNA is retained, 45 bases long and in frame from the first base. Paper-wide results and their limitations: A model built on a 13 V-J signature distinguished ophthalmopathy from stable hyperthyroidism, reaching about 88% sensitivity and 81.08% specificity in cross-validation and 80%/75% in testing. In validation, progression to ophthalmopathy was predicted by the model with nearly 71% sensitivity and roughly 72% specificity, a median of approximately 6.5 months before onset. No statistical method was used to fix the sample size in advance, and group allocation was not hidden from the investigators. Blood samples also contained most of the expanded thyroid clonotypes (frequency above 0.001), which suggests that blood repertoires may reflect thyroid immune responses.

Ophthalmopathy patients had moderately to severely active disease, with a Clinical Activity Score of 3 or more, a NOSPECS grade of 4 or more, and a disease duration of less than 3 months. The study excluded patients with uncontrolled infections, other autoimmune diseases, pregnancy or lactation. Diagnoses were based on clinical symptoms, serum thyroxine and TRAb, thyroid ultrasound and orbital computed tomography. Ficoll-Paque density gradient centrifugation was used to isolate PBMCs from 9.5 to 10 ml of fresh peripheral blood. Trizol reagent was used to extract total RNA, and RNA quality was then checked on an Agilent 2100 Bioanalyzer. TCR beta CDR3 regions were amplified from RNA transcripts. A first-round RT-PCR of the TCR CDR3 used the HTBI primer set with the Qiagen OneStep RT-PCR kit. Libraries were constructed in a second round of multiplex PCR, after which size selection and purification were carried out. Paired-end sequencing of the libraries was performed with 100 bp reads on an Illumina HiSeq2000. In the paper's pipeline: SOAPnuke was used to process the raw data, with reads discarded if the reads contained adapters or uncalled bases, had a mean Phred below 15, or lacked an exact constant-primer or identifier match. High-quality paired reads were merged with COPE v1.2.5, and unique nucleotide sequences were defined as clonotypes. MiTCR v1.1 was used to align the clonotypes against IMGT TRBV, TRBD and TRBJ reference segments. Analysis was restricted to V-J combinations with a frequency above 0.0001, which covered about 99% of repertoires. A TCS score was defined as the ratio between F50 (clonal expansion) and ExV (chaos), using BLOSUM62-based TCRdist between CDR3 peptides within each V-J. Welch's t-statistics and random forest reduced fewer than 550 V-J features to around 14, which were used in a naive Bayes classifier (R e1071). TCRdb reran the public reads through fastp at Q25 and MiXCR, keeping productive beta chains. Entries that share a CDR3 protein sequence are merged under the most common genes and DNA. These V and J calls originate from TCRdb's pipeline instead of the authors' own analysis. Present in this sample are about 640,000 distinct CDR3 sequences, less than 25% of which were seen just once. The ten largest clones capture 30% to 40% of the sample.

This clonotype was seen more than once but under ten times. It has no known antigen specificity. Base qualities are not at hand, and no much larger clone is one base apart. Material for sequencing was blood. Recombination linked TRBV6-2 or TRBV6-3 to TRBJ1-3; 7 nucleotides in the junction match TRBD1. The TCR sequence derives from a man aged 25-45 years with Graves' ophthalmopathy. The nucleotide sequence reads as follows: TGTGCCAGCAGAACCGGGACAGCCTCTGGAAACACCATATATTTT. This gives the protein CASRTGTASGNTIYF.